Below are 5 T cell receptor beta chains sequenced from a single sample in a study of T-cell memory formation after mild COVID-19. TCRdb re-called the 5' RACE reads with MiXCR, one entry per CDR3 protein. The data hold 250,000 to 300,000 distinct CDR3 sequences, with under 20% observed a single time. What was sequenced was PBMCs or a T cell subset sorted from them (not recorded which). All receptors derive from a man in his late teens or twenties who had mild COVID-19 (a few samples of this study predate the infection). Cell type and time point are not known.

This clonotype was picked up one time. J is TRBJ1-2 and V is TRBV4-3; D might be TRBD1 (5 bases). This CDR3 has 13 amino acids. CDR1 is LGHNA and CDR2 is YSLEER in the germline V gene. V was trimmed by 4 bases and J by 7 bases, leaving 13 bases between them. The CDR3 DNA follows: TGCGCCAGCAGCCCAAGCGGGGGAGGTGGCTACACCTTC. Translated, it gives CASSPSGGGGYTF.

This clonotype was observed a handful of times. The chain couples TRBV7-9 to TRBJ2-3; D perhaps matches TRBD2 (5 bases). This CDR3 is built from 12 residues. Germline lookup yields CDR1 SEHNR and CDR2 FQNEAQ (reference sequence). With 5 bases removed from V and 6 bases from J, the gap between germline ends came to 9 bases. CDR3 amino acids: CASSRGVDTQYF. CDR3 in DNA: TGTGCCAGCAGCCGGGGAGTTGATACGCAGTATTTT.

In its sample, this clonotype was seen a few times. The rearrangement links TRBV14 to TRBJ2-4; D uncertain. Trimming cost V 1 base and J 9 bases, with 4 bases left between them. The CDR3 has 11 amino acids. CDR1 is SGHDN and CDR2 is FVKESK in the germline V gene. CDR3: CASSQVGIQYF. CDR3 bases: TGTGCCAGCAGCCAAGTTGGCATTCAGTACTTC.

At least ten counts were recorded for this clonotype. The CDR3 coding sequence is TGTGCCAGCAGCCACCTTCCGGGGCGAGATGATACGCAGTATTTT. It specifies CASSHLPGRDDTQYF. The V gene is TRBV3-1, the J gene TRBJ2-3; D may be TRBD1 or TRBD2 (5 bases each). The CDR3 contains 15 residues. The germline gives CDR1 LGHDT, CDR2 YNNKEL (reference sequence). Trimming removed 3 bases at V and 6 bases at J, with 16 bases between.

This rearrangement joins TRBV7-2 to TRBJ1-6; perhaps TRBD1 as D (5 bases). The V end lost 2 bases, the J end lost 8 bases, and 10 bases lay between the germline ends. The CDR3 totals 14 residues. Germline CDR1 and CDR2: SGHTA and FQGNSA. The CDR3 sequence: CASSLNQGHSPLHF. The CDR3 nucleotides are TGTGCCAGCAGCTTAAATCAGGGACATTCACCCCTCCACTTT.